This TCR beta chain was recovered during a study of blood T cell repertoires in COVID-19. About the study: Sources were T cells, B-cell-depleted T cells, or PBMCs; the material itself was cDNA or gDNA.

Authors' data handling: The assay estimated nucleated cells by amplifying reference gene primers. Sequenced by immunoSEQ multiplex PCR; TCRdb stores in-frame clones only, minus some. V, J and clone size derive from that table, while D and trimming were established from the DNA sequence. The table has around 13,000 clones, 88% seen once. The sample consisted of peripheral blood. The source is a human donor in a cohort sampled during active COVID-19.

The CDR3 protein is CASSLAGRLFF. In DNA, the CDR3 is TGTGCCAGCAGCTTAGCCGGGAGGCTGTTTTTT. This chain connects TRBV11-2 to TRBJ2-2; D might be TRBD2 (6 bases). The CDR3 spans 11 residues. Germline V lookup: CDR1 SGHAT, CDR2 FQNNGV. V was shortened by 1 base and J by 13 bases, with 7 bases between the two germline ends.